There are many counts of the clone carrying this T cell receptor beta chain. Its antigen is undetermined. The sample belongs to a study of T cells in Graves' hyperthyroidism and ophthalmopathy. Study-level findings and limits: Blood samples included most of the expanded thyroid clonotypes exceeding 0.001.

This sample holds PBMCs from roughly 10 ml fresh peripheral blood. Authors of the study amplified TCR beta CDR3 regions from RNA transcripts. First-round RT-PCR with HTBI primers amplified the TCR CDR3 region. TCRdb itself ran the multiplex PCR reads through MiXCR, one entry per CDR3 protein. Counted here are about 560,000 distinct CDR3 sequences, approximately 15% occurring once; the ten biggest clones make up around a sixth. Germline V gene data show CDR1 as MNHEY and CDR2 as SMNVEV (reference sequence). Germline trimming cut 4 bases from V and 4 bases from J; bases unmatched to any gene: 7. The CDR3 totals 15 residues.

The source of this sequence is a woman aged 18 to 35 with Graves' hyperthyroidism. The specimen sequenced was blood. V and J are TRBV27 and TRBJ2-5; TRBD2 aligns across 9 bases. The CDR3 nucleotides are TGTGCCAGCAGTTCAACCATAGCGGGAGCAGAGACCCAGTACTTC. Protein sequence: CASSSTIAGAETQYF.